The source of this T cell receptor (beta chain) is a study of T cells in tumors and immune-related adverse events (dated by TCRdb to the early 2020s). In the case of this clone: Its target antigen remains unknown. It has no much larger one-base neighbor in the sample; base qualities were not kept.

The TCR beta locus was amplified and sequenced using the immunoSEQ assay, from which bulk TCR Vbeta CDR3 data were obtained. The source study handled its data this way. CDR3s were excluded if they were non-productive, were shorter than 7 amino acids, or did not start with C or end with F/W. Analysis was restricted to specimens with at least 1000 reads, and each clonotype was defined at the amino acid level. Clonality was computed as 1 minus Pielou's evenness. To equalize library sizes, abundance-weighted random subsampling with replacement was performed and repeated 100 times so that 95% confidence intervals could be reported. Repertoire overlap was quantified using the Morisita overlap index, and the top 40 clones per specimen were examined for overlap with the irAE. In its TCRdb copy, this immuneACCESS table keeps in-frame sequences only and misses some clones. Where compared with another copy, unresolved V genes explain less than half of these, and the others have no known cause. V, J and clone size are taken as reported in that table, and D and trimming were inferred from the DNA itself. The sample table holds tens of thousands of clones, of which 75% to 95% were seen once. Jointly, the top ten make up about 1.4% of the sample.

Explained via the paper, the treatment or condition label denotes: nivolumab (PD-1 blockade) given before sampling. The DNeasy Blood and Tissue Kit was used to extract DNA from formalin-fixed paraffin-embedded specimens. Including cysteine and phenylalanine, the CDR3 has 14 amino acids. CDR3 DNA only is kept here, 42 bases in frame from base 1. V and J are trimmed by 4 bases and 8 bases, and the gene matches miss 7 bases of the junction. Based on the germline V gene, the CDR1 and CDR2 sequences are SGHRS and YFSETQ. The sample here was lymph node tissue, taken from a patient treated with anti-PD-1 therapy. The sequence is built from TRBV5-1 and TRBJ2-1; 9 central nucleotides agree with TRBD1. The clonotype originates from a female donor with metastatic renal cell carcinoma. The CDR3 region has the sequence CASSPGQGSDEQFF. The base sequence is TGCGCCAGCAGCCCGGGACAGGGTTCCGATGAGCAGTTCTTC.